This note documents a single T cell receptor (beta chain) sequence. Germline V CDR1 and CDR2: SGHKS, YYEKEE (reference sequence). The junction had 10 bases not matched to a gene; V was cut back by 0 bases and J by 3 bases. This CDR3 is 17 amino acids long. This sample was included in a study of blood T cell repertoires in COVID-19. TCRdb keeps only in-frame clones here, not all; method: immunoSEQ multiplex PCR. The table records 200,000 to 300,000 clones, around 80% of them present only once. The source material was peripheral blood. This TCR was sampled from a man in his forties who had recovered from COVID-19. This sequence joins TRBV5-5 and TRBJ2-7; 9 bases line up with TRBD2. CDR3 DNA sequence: TGTGCCAGCAGCTTGGACGATCCTAGCGGGGCGATCTACGAGCAGTACTTC. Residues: CASSLDDPSGAIYEQYF. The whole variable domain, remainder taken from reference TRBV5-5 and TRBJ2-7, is DAGVTQSPTHLIKTRGQQVTLRCSPISGHKSVSWYQQVLGQGPQFIFQYYEKEERGRGNFPDRFSARQFPNYSSELNVNALLLGDSALYLCASSLDDPSGAIYEQYFGPGTRLTVT.